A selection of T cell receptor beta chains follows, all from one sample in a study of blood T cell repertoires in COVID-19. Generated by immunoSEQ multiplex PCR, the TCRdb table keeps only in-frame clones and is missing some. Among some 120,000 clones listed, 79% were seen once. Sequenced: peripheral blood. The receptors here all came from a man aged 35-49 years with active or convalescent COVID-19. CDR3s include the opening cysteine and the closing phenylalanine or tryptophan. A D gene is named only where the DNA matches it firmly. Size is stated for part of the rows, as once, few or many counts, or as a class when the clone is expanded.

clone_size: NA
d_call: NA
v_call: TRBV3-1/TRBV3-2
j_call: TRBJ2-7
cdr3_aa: CASSQAHYEQYF
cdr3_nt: TGTGCCAGCAGCCAAGCCCACTACGAGCAGTACTTC

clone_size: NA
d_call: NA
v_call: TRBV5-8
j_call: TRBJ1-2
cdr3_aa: CASSLGTMGGYTF
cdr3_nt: TGTGCCAGCAGCTTGGGGACAATGGGGGGCTACACCTTC

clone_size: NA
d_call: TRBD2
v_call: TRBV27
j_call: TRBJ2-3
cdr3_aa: CASSFYVGRGADTQYF
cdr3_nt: TGTGCCAGCAGTTTTTATGTCGGGAGGGGCGCAGATACGCAGTATTTT

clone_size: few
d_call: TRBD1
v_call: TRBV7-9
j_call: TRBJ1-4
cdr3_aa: CASSSGTDFNEKLFF
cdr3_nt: TGTGCCAGCAGCTCTGGGACAGATTTTAATGAAAAACTGTTTTTT

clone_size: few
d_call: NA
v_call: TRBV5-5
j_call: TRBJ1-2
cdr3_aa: CASRPSNYGYTF
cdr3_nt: TGTGCCAGTAGACCTAGTAACTATGGCTACACCTTC

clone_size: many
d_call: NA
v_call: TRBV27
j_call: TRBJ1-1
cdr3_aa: CASSFTRDTEAFF
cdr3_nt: TGTGCCAGCAGTTTTACCCGGGACACTGAAGCTTTCTTT

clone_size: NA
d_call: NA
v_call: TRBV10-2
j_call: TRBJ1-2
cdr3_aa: CASSMSGEFNYGYTF
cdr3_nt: TGCGCCAGCAGTATGAGCGGTGAGTTCAACTATGGCTACACCTTC

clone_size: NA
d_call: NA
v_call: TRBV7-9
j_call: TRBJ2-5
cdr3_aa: CASSAGVAETQYF
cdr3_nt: TGTGCCAGCAGCGCCGGGGTCGCAGAGACCCAGTACTTC

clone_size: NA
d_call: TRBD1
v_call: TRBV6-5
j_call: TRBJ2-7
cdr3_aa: CASSPRTGVHEQYF
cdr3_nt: TGTGCCAGCAGTCCCAGGACAGGGGTCCACGAGCAGTACTTC

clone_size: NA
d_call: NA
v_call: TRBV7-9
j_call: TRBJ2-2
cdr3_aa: CASSLGSVATGELFF
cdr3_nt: TGTGCCAGCAGCTTAGGGTCAGTAGCGACCGGGGAGCTGTTTTTT